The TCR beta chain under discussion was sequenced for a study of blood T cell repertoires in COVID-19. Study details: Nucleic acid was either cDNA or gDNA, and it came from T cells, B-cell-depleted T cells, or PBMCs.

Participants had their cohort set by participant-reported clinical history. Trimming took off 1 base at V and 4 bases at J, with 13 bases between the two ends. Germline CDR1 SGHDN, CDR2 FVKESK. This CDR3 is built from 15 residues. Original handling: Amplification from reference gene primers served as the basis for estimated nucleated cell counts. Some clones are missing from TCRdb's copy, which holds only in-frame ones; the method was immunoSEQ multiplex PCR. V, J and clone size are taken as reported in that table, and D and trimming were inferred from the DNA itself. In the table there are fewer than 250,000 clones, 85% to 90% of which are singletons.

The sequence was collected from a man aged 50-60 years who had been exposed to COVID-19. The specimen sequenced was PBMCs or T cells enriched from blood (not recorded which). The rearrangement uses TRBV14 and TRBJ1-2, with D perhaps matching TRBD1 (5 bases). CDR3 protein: CASSQVGGVGYGYTF. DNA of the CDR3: TGTGCCAGCAGCCAAGTTGGAGGGGTTGGCTATGGCTACACCTTC. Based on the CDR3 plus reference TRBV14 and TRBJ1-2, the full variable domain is EAGVTQFPSHSVIEKGQTVTLRCDPISGHDNLYWYRRVMGKEIKFLLHFVKESKQDESGMPNNRFLAERTGGTYSTLKVQPAELEDSGVYFCASSQVGGVGYGYTFGSGTRLTVV.